This T cell receptor (beta chain) was obtained from a study of control samples from healthy donors and cancer patients. Sequenced by immunoSEQ multiplex PCR; TCRdb stores in-frame clones only, minus some. The data show over 60,000 clones, with roughly 85% seen just once and 5% to 6.5% held by the top ten. This CDR3 spans 17 amino acids. Germline CDR1 and CDR2: SGHDN and FVKESK. Trimming shortened V by 1 base and J by 0 bases, and 13 bases separated the two germline ends. The TCR comes from a man between 40 and 49 years old in good health. The specimen sequenced was blood. V and J are TRBV14 and TRBJ2-4; D unresolved. The CDR3 bases are TGTGCCAGCAGCCAAGTGGGGTCTAGTCGAGCCAAAAACATTCAGTACTTC. This codes for CASSQVGSSRAKNIQYF.